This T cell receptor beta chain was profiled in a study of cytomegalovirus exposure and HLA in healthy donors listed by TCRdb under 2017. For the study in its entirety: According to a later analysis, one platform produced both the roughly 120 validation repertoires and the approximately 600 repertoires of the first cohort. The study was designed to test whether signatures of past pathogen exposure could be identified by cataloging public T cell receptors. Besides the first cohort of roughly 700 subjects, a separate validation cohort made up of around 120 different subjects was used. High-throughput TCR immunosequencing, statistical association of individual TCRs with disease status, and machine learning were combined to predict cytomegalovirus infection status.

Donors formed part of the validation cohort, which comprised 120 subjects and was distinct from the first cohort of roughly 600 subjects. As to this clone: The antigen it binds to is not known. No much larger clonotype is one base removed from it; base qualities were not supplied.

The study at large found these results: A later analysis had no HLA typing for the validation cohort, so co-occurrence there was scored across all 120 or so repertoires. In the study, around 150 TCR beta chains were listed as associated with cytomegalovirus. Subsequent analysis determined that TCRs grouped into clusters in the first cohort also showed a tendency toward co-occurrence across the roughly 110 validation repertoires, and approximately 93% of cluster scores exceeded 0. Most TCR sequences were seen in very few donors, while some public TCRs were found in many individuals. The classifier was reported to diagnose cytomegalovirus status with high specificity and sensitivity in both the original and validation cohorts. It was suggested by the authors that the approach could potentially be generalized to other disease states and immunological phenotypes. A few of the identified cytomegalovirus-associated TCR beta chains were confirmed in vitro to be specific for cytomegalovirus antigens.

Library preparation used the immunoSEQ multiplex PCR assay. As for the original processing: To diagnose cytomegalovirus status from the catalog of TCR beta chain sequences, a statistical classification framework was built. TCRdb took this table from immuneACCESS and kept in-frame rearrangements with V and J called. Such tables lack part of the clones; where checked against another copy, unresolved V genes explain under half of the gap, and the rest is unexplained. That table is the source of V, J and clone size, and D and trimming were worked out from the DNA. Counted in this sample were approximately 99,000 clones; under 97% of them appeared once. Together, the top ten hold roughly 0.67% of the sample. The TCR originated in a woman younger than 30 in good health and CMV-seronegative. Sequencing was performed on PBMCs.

The bases read TGTGCCAGCAGCTCCGTGGGCCCTGCCGGGGAGCTGTTTTTT. Its protein product is CASSSVGPAGELFF. The chain couples TRBV5-6 to TRBJ2-2, with no confidently assigned D gene. The CDR3 has 14 amino acids, counting the end cysteine and phenylalanine. Only the CDR3 region is kept as DNA, spanning 42 bases read in frame from base 1. V and J lose 3 bases and 6 bases, and a span of 12 bases separates them. In the germline V gene, CDR1 corresponds to SGHDT and CDR2 to YYEEEE.